What follows describes a single T cell receptor (beta chain). Its antigen is not known. The V gene lost 7 bases and the J gene lost 0 bases, with 13 bases spanning the gap. This CDR3 is built from 14 residues. Germline loops: CDR1 SQVTM, CDR2 ANQGSEA. This sample stems from a study of tumor and adjacent non-tumor tissue in lung cancer. Study-wide points: Higher tumor TCR diversity was associated with shorter survival. Tumor repertoires had a smaller top 100 clone share than normal lung.

No cell sorting was done before RNA was extracted from the tissue. This non-tumor lung sample came from over 3 cm beyond the tumor edge. Between August and November 2014, newly diagnosed, chemotherapy-naive lung cancer patients underwent thoracic surgery in China. The library came from three nested PCR rounds adapted from ARM-PCR protocols. MiXCR, run by TCRdb on the multiplex PCR reads, gives a single entry per CDR3 protein. The sample shows 90,000 to 100,000 distinct CDR3 sequences, 75% to 85% of them seen only once. The clonotype was recovered from a man aged 60-69 years with small cell lung cancer. The specimen was distant non-tumor lung tissue. The chain carries TRBV29-1 and TRBJ1-3; D perhaps matches TRBD1 (6 bases). Here the CDR3 reads CSALQGNSGNTIYF. Written as DNA, the CDR3 is TGCAGCGCCCTTCAGGGGAACTCTGGAAACACCATATATTTT.